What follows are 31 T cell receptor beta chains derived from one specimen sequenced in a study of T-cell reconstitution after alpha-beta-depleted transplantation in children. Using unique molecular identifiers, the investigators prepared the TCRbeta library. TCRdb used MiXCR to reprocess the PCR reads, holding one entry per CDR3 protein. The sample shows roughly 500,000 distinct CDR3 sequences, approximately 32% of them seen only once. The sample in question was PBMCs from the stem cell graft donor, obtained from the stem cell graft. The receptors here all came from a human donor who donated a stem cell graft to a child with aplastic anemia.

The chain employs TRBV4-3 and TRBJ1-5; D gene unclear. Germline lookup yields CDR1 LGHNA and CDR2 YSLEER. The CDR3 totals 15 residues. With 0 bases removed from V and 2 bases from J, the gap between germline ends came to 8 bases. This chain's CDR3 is CASSQDSMGNQPQHF. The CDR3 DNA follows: TGCGCCAGCAGCCAAGATTCGATGGGCAATCAGCCCCAGCATTTT.

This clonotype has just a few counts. CDR3 protein: CASSPPAEFTDTQYF. The CDR3 nucleotides are TGTGCCAGCAGTCCACCAGCGGAGTTCACAGATACGCAGTATTTT. The V and J genes are TRBV28 and TRBJ2-3; TRBD2 might be the D (5 bases). Per the germline V gene, CDR1 is MDHEN and CDR2 is SYDVKM. Trimming took off 5 bases at V and 2 bases at J, with 14 bases between the two ends. The CDR3 contains 15 residues.

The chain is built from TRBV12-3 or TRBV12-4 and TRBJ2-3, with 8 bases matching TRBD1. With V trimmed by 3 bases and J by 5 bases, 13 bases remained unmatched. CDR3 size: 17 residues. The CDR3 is CASSFGVLDRGGDTQYF. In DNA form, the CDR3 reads TGTGCCAGCAGTTTCGGAGTTCTCGACAGGGGAGGAGATACGCAGTATTTT.

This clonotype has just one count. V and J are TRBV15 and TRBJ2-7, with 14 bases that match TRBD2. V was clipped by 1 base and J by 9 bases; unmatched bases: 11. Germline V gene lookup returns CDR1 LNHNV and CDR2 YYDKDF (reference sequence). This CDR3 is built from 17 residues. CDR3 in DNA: TGTGCCACCAGCAGAGCCTTGGGACTAGCGGGAGAATATGGGCAGTACTTC. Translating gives CATSRALGLAGEYGQYF.

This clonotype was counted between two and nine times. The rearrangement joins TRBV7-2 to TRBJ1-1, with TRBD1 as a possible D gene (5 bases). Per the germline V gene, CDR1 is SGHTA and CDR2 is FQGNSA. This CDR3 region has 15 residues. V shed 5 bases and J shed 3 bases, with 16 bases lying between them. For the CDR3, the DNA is TGTGCCAGCAGCCCGAGACGGGACCTTCACACTGAAGCTTTCTTT. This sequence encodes CASSPRRDLHTEAFF.

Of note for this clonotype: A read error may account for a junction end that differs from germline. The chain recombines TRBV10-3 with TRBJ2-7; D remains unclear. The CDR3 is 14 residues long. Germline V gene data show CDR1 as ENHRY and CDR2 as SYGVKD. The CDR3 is CVISESMKHYEQYF. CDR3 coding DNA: TGTGTCATCAGTGAGTCGATGAAACACTACGAGCAGTACTTC.

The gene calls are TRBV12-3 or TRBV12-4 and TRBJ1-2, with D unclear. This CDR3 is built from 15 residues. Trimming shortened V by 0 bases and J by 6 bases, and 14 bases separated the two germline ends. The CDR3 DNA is TGTGCCAGCAGTTTAGCCCCCTCCTCCCTCGATGGCTACACCTTC. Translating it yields CASSLAPSSLDGYTF.

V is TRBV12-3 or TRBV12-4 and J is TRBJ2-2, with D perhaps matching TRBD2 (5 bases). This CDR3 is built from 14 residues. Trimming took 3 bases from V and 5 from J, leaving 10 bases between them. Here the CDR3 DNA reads TGTGCCAGCAGTTTCCGGGGTCAGACCGGGGAGCTGTTTTTT. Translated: CASSFRGQTGELFF.

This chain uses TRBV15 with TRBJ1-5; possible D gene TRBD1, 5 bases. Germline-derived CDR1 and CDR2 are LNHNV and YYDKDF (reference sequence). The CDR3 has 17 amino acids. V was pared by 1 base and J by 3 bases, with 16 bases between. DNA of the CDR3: TGTGCCACCAGCAGAGTAGACCAGCTTGGACACAATCAGCCCCAGCATTTT. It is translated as CATSRVDQLGHNQPQHF.

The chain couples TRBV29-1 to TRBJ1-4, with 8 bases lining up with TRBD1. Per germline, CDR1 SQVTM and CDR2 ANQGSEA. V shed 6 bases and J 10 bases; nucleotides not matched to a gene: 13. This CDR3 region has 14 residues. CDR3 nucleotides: TGCAGCGTCGCGGACAGGGTCGAACCGGGAAAACTGTTTTTT. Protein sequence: CSVADRVEPGKLFF.

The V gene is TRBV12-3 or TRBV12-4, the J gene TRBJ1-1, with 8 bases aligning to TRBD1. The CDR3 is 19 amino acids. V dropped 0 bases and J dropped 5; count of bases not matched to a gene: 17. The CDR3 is CASSLARWGDRGRGTEAFF. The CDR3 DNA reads TGTGCCAGCAGTTTAGCGAGATGGGGAGACAGGGGAAGAGGGACTGAAGCTTTCTTT.

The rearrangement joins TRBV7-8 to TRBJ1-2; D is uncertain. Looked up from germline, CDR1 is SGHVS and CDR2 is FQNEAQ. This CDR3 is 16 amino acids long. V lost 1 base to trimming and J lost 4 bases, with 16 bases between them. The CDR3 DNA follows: TGTGCCAGCAGCTTAGGGTTGAGGGTGAGCAGCTATGGCTACACCTTC. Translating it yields CASSLGLRVSSYGYTF.

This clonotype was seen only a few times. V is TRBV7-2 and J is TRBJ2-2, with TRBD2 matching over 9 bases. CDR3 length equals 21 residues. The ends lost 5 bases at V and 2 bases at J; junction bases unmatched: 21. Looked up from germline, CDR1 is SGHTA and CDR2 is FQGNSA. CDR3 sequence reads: CASSPALSTAGGQRNTGELFF. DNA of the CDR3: TGTGCCAGCAGCCCAGCCCTATCGACGGCGGGAGGGCAGCGAAACACCGGGGAGCTGTTTTTT.

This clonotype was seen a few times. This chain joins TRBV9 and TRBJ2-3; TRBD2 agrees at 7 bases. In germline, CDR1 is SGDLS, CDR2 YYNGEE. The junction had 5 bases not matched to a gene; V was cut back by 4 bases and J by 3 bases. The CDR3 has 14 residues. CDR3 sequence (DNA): TGTGCCAGCAGCCAGAGGGAGGGGACAGATACGCAGTATTTT. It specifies CASSQREGTDTQYF.

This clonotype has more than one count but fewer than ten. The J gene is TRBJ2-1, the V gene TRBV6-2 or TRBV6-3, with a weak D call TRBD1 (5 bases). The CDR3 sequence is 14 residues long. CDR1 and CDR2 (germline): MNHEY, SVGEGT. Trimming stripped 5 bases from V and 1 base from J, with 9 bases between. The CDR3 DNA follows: TGTGCCAGCAGTCCAGGGTATTCCTACAATGAGCAGTTCTTC. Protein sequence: CASSPGYSYNEQFF.

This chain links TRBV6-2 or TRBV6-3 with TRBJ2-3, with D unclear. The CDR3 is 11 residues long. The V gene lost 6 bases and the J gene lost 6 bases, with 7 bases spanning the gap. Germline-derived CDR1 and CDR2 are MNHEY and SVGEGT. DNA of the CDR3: TGTGCCAGCAGGGATTGGGATACGCAGTATTTT. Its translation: CASRDWDTQYF.

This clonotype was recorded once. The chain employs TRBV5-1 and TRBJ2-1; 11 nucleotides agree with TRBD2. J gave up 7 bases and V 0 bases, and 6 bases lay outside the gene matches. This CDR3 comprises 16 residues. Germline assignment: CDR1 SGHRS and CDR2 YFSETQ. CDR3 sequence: CASSLVGTSGSNEQFF. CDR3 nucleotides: TGCGCCAGCAGCTTGGTTGGGACTAGCGGTTCAAATGAGCAGTTCTTC.

This CDR3 is CASSSRTGGVTGELFF. In DNA, the CDR3 is TGTGCCAGCAGCTCCCGGACAGGGGGCGTGACCGGGGAGCTGTTTTTT. This chain uses TRBV7-2 with TRBJ2-2; 11 bases map to TRBD1. Germline V gives CDR1 SGHTA, CDR2 FQGNSA. The CDR3 sequence is 16 residues long. J was trimmed by 5 bases and V by 4 bases; bases with no gene match: 6.

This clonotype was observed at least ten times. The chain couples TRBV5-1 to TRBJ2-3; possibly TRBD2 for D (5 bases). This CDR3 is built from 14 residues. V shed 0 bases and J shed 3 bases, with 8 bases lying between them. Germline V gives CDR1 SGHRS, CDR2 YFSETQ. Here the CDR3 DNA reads TGCGCCAGCAGCTTGGCGAGGGCGACAGATACGCAGTATTTT. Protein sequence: CASSLARATDTQYF.

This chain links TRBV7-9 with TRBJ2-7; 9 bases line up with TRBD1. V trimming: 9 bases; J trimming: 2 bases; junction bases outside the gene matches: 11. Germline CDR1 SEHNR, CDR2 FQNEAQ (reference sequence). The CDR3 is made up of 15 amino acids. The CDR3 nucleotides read TGTGCCAGGTGGGTGGGACAGGGTCCTACCTACGAGCAGTACGTC. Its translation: CARWVGQGPTYEQYV.

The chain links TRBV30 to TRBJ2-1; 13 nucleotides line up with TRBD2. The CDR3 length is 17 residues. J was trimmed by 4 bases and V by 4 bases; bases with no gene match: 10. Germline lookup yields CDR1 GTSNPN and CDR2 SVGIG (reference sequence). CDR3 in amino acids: CAWKLSWTSGGYNEQFF. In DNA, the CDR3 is TGTGCCTGGAAGTTGTCCTGGACTAGCGGGGGATACAATGAGCAGTTCTTC.

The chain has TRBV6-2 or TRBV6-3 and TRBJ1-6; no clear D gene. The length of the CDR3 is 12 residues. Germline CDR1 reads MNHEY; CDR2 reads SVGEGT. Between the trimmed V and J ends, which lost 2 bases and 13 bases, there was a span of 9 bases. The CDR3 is CASSYSASPLHF. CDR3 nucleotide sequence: TGTGCCAGCAGTTACAGCGCCTCCCCCCTCCACTTT.

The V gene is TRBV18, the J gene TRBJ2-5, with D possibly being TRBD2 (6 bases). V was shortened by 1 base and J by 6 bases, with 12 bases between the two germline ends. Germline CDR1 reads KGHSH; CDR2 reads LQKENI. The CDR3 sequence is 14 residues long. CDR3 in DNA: TGTGCCAGCTCACCACAAGACGCGGGAAAGACCCAGTACTTC. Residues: CASSPQDAGKTQYF.

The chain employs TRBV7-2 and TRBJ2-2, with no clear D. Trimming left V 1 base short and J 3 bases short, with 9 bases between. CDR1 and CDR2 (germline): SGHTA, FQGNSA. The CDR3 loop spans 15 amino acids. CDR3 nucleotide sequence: TGTGCCAGCAGCTTAGAGTACACTTACACCGGGGAGCTGTTTTTT. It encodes CASSLEYTYTGELFF.

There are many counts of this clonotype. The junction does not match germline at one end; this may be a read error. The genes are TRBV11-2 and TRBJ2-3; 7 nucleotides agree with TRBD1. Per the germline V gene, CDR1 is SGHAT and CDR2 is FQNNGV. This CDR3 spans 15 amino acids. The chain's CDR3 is CASGLQRGQADTQYF. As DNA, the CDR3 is TGTGCCAGCGGCTTACAGAGGGGGCAGGCAGATACGCAGTATTTT.

The CDR3 spells CSVDYRYYGYTF. Written as DNA, the CDR3 is TGCAGCGTTGATTACAGATACTATGGCTACACCTTC. The chain recombines TRBV29-1 with TRBJ1-2; D unresolved. Germline CDR1 is SQVTM and CDR2 is ANQGSEA. With 3 bases removed from V and 3 bases from J, the gap between germline ends came to 8 bases. This CDR3 is built from 12 residues.

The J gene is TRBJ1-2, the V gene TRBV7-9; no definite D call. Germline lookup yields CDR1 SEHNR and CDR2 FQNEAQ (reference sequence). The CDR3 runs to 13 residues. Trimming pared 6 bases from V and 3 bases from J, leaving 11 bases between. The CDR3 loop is CASSPGIHYGYTF. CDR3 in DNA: TGTGCCAGCAGTCCCGGGATTCACTATGGCTACACCTTC.

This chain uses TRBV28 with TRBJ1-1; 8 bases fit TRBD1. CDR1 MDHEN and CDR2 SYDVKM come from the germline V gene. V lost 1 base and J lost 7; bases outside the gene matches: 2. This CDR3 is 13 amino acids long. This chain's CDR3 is CASSLSGGGEAFF. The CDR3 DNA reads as TGTGCCAGCAGTTTATCAGGGGGCGGTGAAGCTTTCTTT.

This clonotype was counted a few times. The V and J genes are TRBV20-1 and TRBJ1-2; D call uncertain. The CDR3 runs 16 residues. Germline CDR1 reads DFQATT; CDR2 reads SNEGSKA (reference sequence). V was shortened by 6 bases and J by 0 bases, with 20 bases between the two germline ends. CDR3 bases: TGCAGTGCGCCCGGCCCACGGCACCAATCTAACTATGGCTACACCTTC. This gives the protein CSAPGPRHQSNYGYTF.

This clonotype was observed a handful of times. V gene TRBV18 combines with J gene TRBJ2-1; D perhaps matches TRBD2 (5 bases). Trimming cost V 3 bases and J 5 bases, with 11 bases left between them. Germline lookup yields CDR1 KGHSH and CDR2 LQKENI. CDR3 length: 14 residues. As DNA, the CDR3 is TGTGCCAGCTCACCCAGACTAACAGACAATGAGCAGTTCTTC. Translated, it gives CASSPRLTDNEQFF.

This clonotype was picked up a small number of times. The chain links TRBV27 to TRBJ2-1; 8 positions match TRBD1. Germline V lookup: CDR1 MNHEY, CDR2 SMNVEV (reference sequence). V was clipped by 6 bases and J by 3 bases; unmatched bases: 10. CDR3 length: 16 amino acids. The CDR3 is CASRGLGQGNYNEQFF. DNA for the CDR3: TGTGCCAGCAGGGGCCTCGGACAGGGAAACTACAATGAGCAGTTCTTC.